Below are 25 T cell receptor beta chains sequenced from a single sample in a study of CD8+ T cells in alopecia areata. RNA was isolated and reverse transcribed to cDNA, the sequencing template. Generated by immunoSEQ multiplex PCR, the TCRdb table keeps only in-frame clones and is missing some. Of 110,000 or so clones in the sample, about 61% are singletons; the top ten hold approximately 3%. The sample comprised CD4+ T cells sorted from blood. The receptor set was obtained from a human donor in good health.

The gene calls are TRBV5-4 and TRBJ2-5; 9 bases align to TRBD2. V lost 4 bases, J lost 0 bases, and 10 bases stayed unmatched. Germline V gene sequence: CDR1 SGHNT, CDR2 YYREEE (reference sequence). The CDR3 is 17 amino acids. The CDR3: CASSAGGSGGYQETQYF. For the CDR3, the DNA is TGTGCCAGCAGCGCCGGGGGCAGCGGGGGGTACCAAGAGACCCAGTACTTC.

The rearrangement joins TRBV5-6 to TRBJ2-7; 9 nucleotides agree with TRBD1. V lost 2 bases to trimming and J lost 3 bases; unmatched junction nucleotides: 3. The CDR3 has 14 amino acids. Germline values: CDR1 SGHDT, CDR2 YYEEEE. CDR3 region: CASSFGQGSYEQYF. CDR3 DNA sequence: TGTGCCAGCAGCTTCGGACAGGGGAGCTACGAGCAGTACTTC.

V and J are TRBV7-3 and TRBJ1-5; D gene uncertain. Germline CDR1 is SGHTA and CDR2 is FQGTGA. V lost 5 bases, J lost 3 bases, and 14 bases lay in between. The CDR3 consists of 15 residues. CDR3 in DNA: TGTGCCAGCAGCCCCACCCCCACAGCCAATCAGCCCCAGCATTTT. Translating it yields CASSPTPTANQPQHF.

The rearrangement joins TRBV29-1 to TRBJ2-5; maybe TRBD2 (6 bases). V lost 4 bases to trimming and J lost 4 bases, with 10 bases between them. This CDR3 region has 12 residues. CDR1 and CDR2 (germline): SQVTM, ANQGSEA. This CDR3 is CSVVVRGETQYF. Written as DNA, the CDR3 is TGCAGCGTTGTGGTGCGGGGAGAGACCCAGTACTTC.

This clone was seen only a few times. The gene calls are TRBV5-1 and TRBJ2-3; a weak D match, TRBD2 (5 bases). CDR1 is SGHRS, CDR2 YFSETQ, per germline. V lost 4 bases to trimming and J lost 4 bases, with 19 bases between them. This CDR3 spans 16 amino acids. CDR3 loop: CASSQSRGLGADTQYF. CDR3 DNA sequence: TGCGCCAGCAGCCAGTCCCGGGGATTGGGCGCAGATACGCAGTATTTT.

This chain uses TRBV7-2 with TRBJ2-1; D remains ambiguous. The V gene lost 1 base and the J gene lost 7 bases, with 11 bases spanning the gap. Per germline, CDR1 SGHTA and CDR2 FQGNSA. The CDR3 is 14 amino acids. The CDR3 reads CASSLELLRNEQFF. The CDR3 DNA sequence: TGTGCCAGCAGCTTAGAATTACTCAGAAATGAGCAGTTCTTC.

The chain combines TRBV29-1 with TRBJ1-2; D remains unclear. CDR3 length: 12 amino acids. V lost 6 bases and J lost 12, with 20 bases in between. Germline CDR1 reads SQVTM; CDR2 reads ANQGSEA. CDR3 nucleotides: TGCAGCGTCAACGCCCTAAGGACGGAGGACACCTTC. Translated: CSVNALRTEDTF. The full variable domain, with the rest looked up from reference TRBV29-1 and TRBJ1-2, is SAVISQKPSRDICQRGTSLTIQCQVDSQVTMMFWYRQQPGQSLTLIATANQGSEATYESGFVIDKFPISRPNLTFSTLTVSNMSPEDSSIYLCSVNALRTEDTFGSGTRLTVV.

The V gene is TRBV30, the J gene TRBJ2-1; 14 bases map to TRBD2. The CDR3 totals 17 residues. Germline trimming cut 6 bases from V and 4 bases from J; bases unmatched to any gene: 11. Germline loops: CDR1 GTSNPN, CDR2 SVGIG (reference sequence). The CDR3 nucleotides read TGTGCCTGCCGGACTAGCGGGGGGCGCCTACTATACAATGAGCAGTTCTTC. Encoded protein: CACRTSGGRLLYNEQFF.

V and J are TRBV4-2 and TRBJ2-1; 9 positions match TRBD1. The germline V gene encodes CDR1 LGHNA and CDR2 YNFKEQ. This CDR3 region has 15 residues. J gave up 7 bases and V 1 base, and 5 bases lay outside the gene matches. The CDR3 region is CASSQVGQGVNEQFF. CDR3 coding DNA: TGTGCCAGCAGCCAAGTGGGACAGGGAGTTAATGAGCAGTTCTTC.

In its sample, this clone was seen once. The gene calls are TRBV30 and TRBJ2-5, with 10 bases that match TRBD2. Trimming removed 1 base from V and 2 bases from J; junction bases left unmatched: 4. Per the germline V gene, CDR1 is GTSNPN and CDR2 is SVGIG (reference sequence). This CDR3 is 15 amino acids long. CDR3 nucleotide sequence: TGTGCCTGGAGTGAGGGTAGCGGGGGGCAAGAGACCCAGTACTTC. Translation: CAWSEGSGGQETQYF.

The V gene is TRBV27, the J gene TRBJ2-6; possibly TRBD2 for D (6 bases). The CDR3 length is 15 residues. The germline V and J ends were trimmed by 7 bases and 2 bases, with 12 bases remaining between them. CDR1 and CDR2 from the germline V gene are MNHEY and SMNVEV (reference sequence). The CDR3 bases are TGTGCCAGCACCTCGGGGGTAACTGGGGCCAACGTCCTGACTTTC. This sequence encodes CASTSGVTGANVLTF.

This clone was recorded a few times. V usage is TRBV19 and J usage is TRBJ2-1, with no clear D. In germline, CDR1 is LNHDA, CDR2 SQIVND (reference sequence). The CDR3 has 15 amino acids. Trimming took off 3 bases at V and 0 bases at J, with 9 bases between the two ends. DNA for the CDR3: TGTGCCAGTAGTATTCGCACGTTCTCCTACAATGAGCAGTTCTTC. Translation: CASSIRTFSYNEQFF.

V usage is TRBV15 and J usage is TRBJ2-2, with TRBD1 matching 9 bases. The ends lost 6 bases at V and 4 bases at J; junction bases unmatched: 9. The germline V gene encodes CDR1 LNHNV and CDR2 YYDKDF (reference sequence). The CDR3 length is 16 residues. DNA for the CDR3: TGTGCCACCAGGCACCCGGGACAGGGATCCACCGGGGAGCTGTTTTTT. Translated, it gives CATRHPGQGSTGELFF.

This clone was counted a few times. The chain links TRBV6-5 to TRBJ2-1; 9 bases align to TRBD1. The CDR3 has 14 residues. Germline-derived CDR1 and CDR2 are MNHEY and SVGAGI. The J segment lost 6 bases and the V segment lost 6 bases, leaving 6 bases of the junction unmatched. CDR3 sequence reads: CASSKGQGVNEQFF. The DNA of the CDR3 is TGTGCCAGCAGCAAGGGACAGGGAGTCAATGAGCAGTTCTTC.

The rearrangement uses TRBV19 and TRBJ1-5, with D unclear. Germline V lookup: CDR1 LNHDA, CDR2 SQIVND (reference sequence). Deletions cut 4 bases from V and 2 bases from J, with 12 bases between. The CDR3 covers 15 residues. The CDR3 region is CASSTDIVGNQPQHF. The DNA of the CDR3 is TGTGCCAGTAGTACCGACATAGTTGGCAATCAGCCCCAGCATTTT. The full variable domain, with the rest looked up from reference TRBV19 and TRBJ1-5, is DGGITQSPKYLFRKEGQNVTLSCEQNLNHDAMYWYRQDPGQGLRLIYYSQIVNDFQKGDIAEGYSVSREKKESFPLTVTSAQKNPTAFYLCASSTDIVGNQPQHFGDGTRLSIL.

CDR3: CSVDLNYGYTF. CDR3 bases: TGCAGCGTTGACCTTAACTATGGCTACACCTTC. The chain is built from TRBV29-1 and TRBJ1-2; D remains unclear. There are 11 residues in the CDR3. Trimming took 3 bases from V and 1 from J, leaving 3 bases between them. CDR1 is SQVTM and CDR2 is ANQGSEA in the germline V gene.

The V gene is TRBV29-1, the J gene TRBJ2-1; no clear D gene. Looked up from germline, CDR1 is SQVTM and CDR2 is ANQGSEA. The CDR3 covers 11 residues. Deletions cut 4 bases from V and 9 bases from J, with 10 bases between. The CDR3 is CSVGFGTEQFF. In nucleotides, the CDR3 is TGCAGCGTTGGATTCGGCACTGAGCAGTTCTTC.

The CDR3 here is CASSKEGTSNSPLHF. CDR3 in DNA: TGCGCCAGCAGCAAGGAGGGGACGAGCAATTCACCCCTCCACTTT. V is TRBV5-1 and J is TRBJ1-6; D possibly corresponds to TRBD1 (5 bases). CDR1 and CDR2 (germline): SGHRS, YFSETQ. The CDR3 totals 15 residues. Trimming removed 4 bases from V and 7 bases from J, with 15 bases in between.

The chain combines TRBV2 with TRBJ2-1; 10 nucleotides match TRBD1. The J segment lost 7 bases and the V segment lost 4 bases, leaving 4 bases of the junction unmatched. Germline V gene lookup returns CDR1 SNHLY and CDR2 FYNNEI. There are 14 residues in the CDR3. The chain's CDR3 is CASSGQGARNEQFF. CDR3 nucleotide sequence: TGTGCCAGCAGTGGACAGGGGGCGAGGAATGAGCAGTTCTTC.

The chain couples TRBV29-1 to TRBJ1-1, with 8 nucleotides matching TRBD1. CDR3 length: 11 amino acids. The V gene's germline CDR1 is SQVTM and CDR2 ANQGSEA. After removal of 5 bases from V and 11 bases from J, the junction contained 7 bases not matched to a gene. The chain's CDR3 is CSVRQGWEAFF. The CDR3 DNA reads TGCAGCGTTCGACAGGGGTGGGAGGCTTTCTTT.

This clone was seen only a few times. The V call is TRBV4-2, the J call TRBJ1-2; maybe TRBD1 (5 bases). Germline CDR1 is LGHNA and CDR2 is YNFKEQ. This CDR3 spans 14 amino acids. V was pared by 1 base and J by 4 bases, with 10 bases between. In DNA, the CDR3 is TGTGCCAGCAGCCAAGTAGGACAACTCTATGGCTACACCTTC. As protein: CASSQVGQLYGYTF.

The V gene is TRBV2, the J gene TRBJ2-5; D is undetermined. Germline V CDR1 and CDR2: SNHLY, FYNNEI. The CDR3 is 13 residues long. V shed 4 bases and J shed 10 bases, with 16 bases lying between them. CDR3 nucleotides: TGTGCCAGCAGTGTAAAAACAGTCCCCGGCCAGTACTTC. Its protein is CASSVKTVPGQYF.

The chain couples TRBV7-9 to TRBJ1-2; no firm D call. V was shortened by 6 bases and J by 6 bases, with 14 bases between the two germline ends. The V gene's germline CDR1 is SEHNR and CDR2 FQNEAQ (reference sequence). The length of the CDR3 is 13 residues. The CDR3 is CASSLTGYDGYTF. The CDR3 nucleotides read TGTGCCAGCAGTCTTACGGGTTATGATGGCTACACCTTC.

The V gene is TRBV30, the J gene TRBJ1-1; TRBD1 is a possible D gene (6 bases). Trimming removed 4 bases at V and 0 bases at J, with 9 bases between. CDR3 length equals 13 residues. CDR1 and CDR2 (germline): GTSNPN, SVGIG (reference sequence). The CDR3: CAWNRVMNTEAFF. Written as DNA, the CDR3 is TGTGCCTGGAACAGGGTTATGAACACTGAAGCTTTCTTT.

The J gene is TRBJ1-2, the V gene TRBV29-1; TRBD1 matches 8 bases. The V gene end was trimmed by 0 bases and the J gene end by 4 bases; junction bases not matched to a gene: 4. Germline V gene sequence: CDR1 SQVTM, CDR2 ANQGSEA. This CDR3 is 14 amino acids long. The CDR3 loop is CSVEDAGTGYGYTF. For the CDR3, the DNA is TGCAGCGTTGAAGACGCCGGGACAGGCTATGGCTACACCTTC.